The 29 T cell receptor beta chains presented below share a single source sample, sequenced in a study of cytomegalovirus exposure and HLA in healthy donors. Method: immunoSEQ multiplex PCR; TCRdb's copy keeps in-frame clones and lacks some. The repertoire includes 150,000 to 200,000 clones, less than 95% of them detected once, and roughly 3% sits in the top ten. Sequencing used PBMCs. The source is a woman between 18 and 30 years old in good health and CMV-seropositive.

This rearrangement joins TRBV7-7 to TRBJ2-7; tentatively, D is TRBD2 (5 bases). The CDR3 contains 18 residues. V shed 1 base and J shed 3 bases, with 22 bases lying between them. Germline V gives CDR1 SSHAT, CDR2 FNYEAQ (reference sequence). The CDR3 is CASSLELGYGRIHYEQYF. For the CDR3, the DNA is TGTGCCAGCAGCTTAGAACTAGGGTACGGTAGGATTCACTACGAGCAGTACTTC.

The CDR3 is CASSGVKVGSAGSYEQYF. The CDR3 coding sequence is TGCGCCAGCAGTGGGGTGAAGGTAGGGAGTGCCGGTTCCTACGAGCAGTACTTC. The chain combines TRBV5-1 with TRBJ2-7, with D possibly TRBD2 on 5 matching bases. Per germline, CDR1 SGHRS and CDR2 YFSETQ. V lost 5 bases, J lost 1 base, and 25 bases lay in between. This CDR3 spans 18 amino acids.

The chain recombines TRBV27 with TRBJ2-5; D perhaps matches TRBD2 (5 bases). From germline, CDR1 is MNHEY and CDR2 SMNVEV (reference sequence). CDR3 length equals 13 residues. V was trimmed by 6 bases and J by 1 base, leaving 9 bases between them. CDR3 in DNA: TGTGCCAGCAGATTGGGGAGCCAAGAGACCCAGTACTTC. Translation: CASRLGSQETQYF.

This clone appeared once. V is TRBV4-3 and J is TRBJ2-4; TRBD1 aligns across 7 bases. CDR1 LGHNA and CDR2 YSLEER come from the germline V gene. This CDR3 spans 17 amino acids. Germline trimming cut 4 bases from V and 0 bases from J; bases unmatched to any gene: 9. CDR3 region: CASSRGVRQGAKNIQYF. The CDR3 DNA is TGCGCCAGCAGCCGCGGAGTTCGACAGGGAGCCAAAAACATTCAGTACTTC.

V is TRBV7-6 and J is TRBJ2-5; maybe TRBD2 (6 bases). Germline-derived CDR1 and CDR2 are SGHVS and FNYEAQ. The CDR3 totals 17 residues. V was shortened by 5 bases and J by 5 bases, with 24 bases between the two germline ends. This CDR3 is CASSRLEGSYPGETQYF. CDR3 nucleotide sequence: TGTGCCAGCAGCCGACTAGAGGGCTCCTACCCCGGTGAGACCCAGTACTTC.

The chain carries TRBV2 and TRBJ2-3; TRBD1 aligns across 7 bases. V gave up 4 bases and J gave up 0 bases; unmatched junction bases: 7. Germline values: CDR1 SNHLY, CDR2 FYNNEI. The CDR3 extends over 16 amino acids. This CDR3 reads CASSVRRGPSTDTQYF. The CDR3 region has the DNA TGTGCCAGCAGTGTCCGTAGGGGGCCTAGCACAGATACGCAGTATTTT.

CDR3 DNA: TGTGCCAGCAGCTCAAGGGACAGAAGGGATGGCTACACCTTC. It is translated as CASSSRDRRDGYTF. The genes are TRBV9 and TRBJ1-2, with TRBD1 identical over 7 bases. J gave up 6 bases and V 4 bases, and 9 bases lay outside the gene matches. The germline V gene has CDR1 SGDLS and CDR2 YYNGEE. This CDR3 has 14 amino acids.

V gene TRBV11-2 combines with J gene TRBJ2-3; tentatively, D is TRBD2 (7 bases). V lost 3 bases to trimming and J lost 4 bases, with 14 bases between them. Germline CDR1 is SGHAT and CDR2 is FQNNGV. The CDR3 loop spans 15 amino acids. The CDR3 sequence: CASSFSGGSADTQYF. CDR3 DNA sequence: TGTGCCAGCAGCTTTTCGGGGGGCAGCGCAGATACGCAGTATTTT.

The CDR3 DNA reads TGTGCCAGCAGCCCAGGGGGGCCCAATGAGCAGTTCTTC. It specifies CASSPGGPNEQFF. The chain carries TRBV11-1 and TRBJ2-1, with D possibly matching TRBD1 (7 bases). Trimming shortened V by 5 bases and J by 6 bases, and 11 bases separated the two germline ends. Germline V gene lookup returns CDR1 SGHAT and CDR2 FQDESV (reference sequence). The CDR3 is made up of 13 amino acids.

The chain combines TRBV5-1 with TRBJ2-3; TRBD2 aligns across 9 bases. Germline CDR1 reads SGHRS; CDR2 reads YFSETQ. The CDR3 is 16 residues long. V lost 2 bases to trimming and J lost 3 bases; unmatched junction nucleotides: 7. The CDR3 reads CASSLNSGSGTDTQYF. CDR3 bases: TGCGCCAGCAGCTTAAATAGCGGGAGCGGGACAGATACGCAGTATTTT.

This clone was seen just once. V usage is TRBV6-1 and J usage is TRBJ1-4, with no clear D. This CDR3 spans 12 amino acids. Germline CDR1 MNHNS, CDR2 SASEGT. V dropped 2 bases and J dropped 11 bases, with 9 bases sitting between them. The CDR3 is CASSEWEWKLFF. The CDR3, as DNA: TGTGCCAGCAGTGAATGGGAGTGGAAACTGTTTTTT.

The rearrangement uses TRBV11-1 and TRBJ2-3; D possibly corresponds to TRBD1 (6 bases). Per germline, CDR1 SGHAT and CDR2 FQDESV (reference sequence). The CDR3 runs to 15 residues. Deletions cut 2 bases from V and 4 bases from J, with 13 bases between. CDR3 protein: CASSLPGAAADTQYF. The CDR3 DNA follows: TGTGCCAGCAGCTTACCAGGGGCAGCGGCAGATACGCAGTATTTT.

In nucleotides, the CDR3 is TGTGCCACCACAGGGCCCCGGGCTGGCTATGGCTACACCTTC. Translated, it gives CATTGPRAGYGYTF. The chain has TRBV5-6 and TRBJ1-2; D is possibly TRBD1 (6 bases). This CDR3 region has 14 residues. Germline CDR1 reads SGHDT; CDR2 reads YYEEEE. Trimming removed 9 bases at V and 4 bases at J, with 19 bases between.

CDR3 loop: CASSSDRGREEQYF. The CDR3 coding sequence is TGTGCCAGCTCATCGGACAGGGGGCGTGAAGAGCAGTACTTC. The chain links TRBV18 to TRBJ2-7; 11 bases fit TRBD1. The V gene's germline CDR1 is KGHSH and CDR2 LQKENI. The V gene end was trimmed by 5 bases and the J gene end by 7 bases; junction bases not matched to a gene: 7. This CDR3 spans 14 amino acids.

The chain links TRBV6-6 to TRBJ2-3, with D perhaps matching TRBD2 (5 bases). CDR1 is MNHNY, CDR2 SVGAGI, per germline (reference sequence). Trimming left V 6 bases short and J 4 bases short, with 14 bases between. The CDR3 covers 14 residues. CDR3 sequence: CASRPGSGADTQYF. CDR3 coding DNA: TGTGCCAGCAGGCCGGGATCAGGCGCAGATACGCAGTATTTT.

The chain carries TRBV5-4 and TRBJ2-3, with D perhaps TRBD2 (5 bases). In germline, CDR1 is SGHNT, CDR2 YYREEE (reference sequence). Trimming removed 2 bases at V and 5 bases at J, with 12 bases between. The CDR3 has 14 residues. The CDR3: CASSFATGVDTQYF. The CDR3 region has the DNA TGTGCCAGCAGCTTCGCCACCGGGGTAGATACGCAGTATTTT.

This chain joins TRBV5-1 and TRBJ2-2; 7 bases line up with TRBD1. The CDR3 has 16 residues. Trimming cost V 5 bases and J 5 bases; bases outside gene matches: 12. CDR1 is SGHRS and CDR2 is YFSETQ in the germline V gene. Here the CDR3 DNA reads TGCGCCAGCAGGGGGATACAGGGGATAACGACCGGGGAGCTGTTTTTT. Its protein product is CASRGIQGITTGELFF.

This clone was seen once. The chain couples TRBV28 to TRBJ2-7; 9 nucleotides line up with TRBD1. V gave up 7 bases and J gave up 3 bases; unmatched junction bases: 1. CDR3 length equals 12 residues. Germline lookup yields CDR1 MDHEN and CDR2 SYDVKM. The CDR3 coding sequence is TGTGCCAGCAAGGGACAGGGCTACGAGCAGTACTTC. This translates into CASKGQGYEQYF.

The rearrangement uses TRBV19 and TRBJ2-3; TRBD2 matches at 11 bases. With V trimmed by 3 bases and J by 0 bases, 2 bases remained unmatched. This CDR3 contains 16 residues. CDR1 LNHDA and CDR2 SQIVND come from the germline V gene (reference sequence). The CDR3 DNA is TGTGCCAGTAGTATCAGACTAGCGGGGAGCACAGATACGCAGTATTTT. Its protein product is CASSIRLAGSTDTQYF.

The J gene is TRBJ2-5, the V gene TRBV27; TRBD1 agrees at 9 bases. Losses at the gene ends were 7 bases for V and 5 bases for J; bases not matched to a gene: 17. The CDR3 length is 17 residues. From germline, CDR1 is MNHEY and CDR2 SMNVEV (reference sequence). CDR3 residues: CASKSLSGQGEGETQYF. The CDR3 nucleotides are TGTGCCAGCAAATCGCTCTCGGGACAGGGAGAGGGGGAGACCCAGTACTTC.

This clone was detected once. This rearrangement joins TRBV2 to TRBJ1-1; TRBD1 aligns across 7 bases. The CDR3 is 13 amino acids. Germline V gives CDR1 SNHLY, CDR2 FYNNEI. Unmatched junction bases numbered 6, after V lost 7 bases and J lost 4 bases. As DNA, the CDR3 is TGTGCCAGCAAGACAGGGTTGGGCACTGAAGCTTTCTTT. As protein: CASKTGLGTEAFF.

This chain links TRBV29-1 with TRBJ1-2; perhaps TRBD1 as D (5 bases). Trimming took off 7 bases at V and 4 bases at J, with 13 bases between the two ends. There are 12 residues in the CDR3. From germline, CDR1 is SQVTM and CDR2 ANQGSEA. The CDR3 DNA sequence: TGCAGCGGTGGGGGGGGAAGCTATGGCTACACCTTC. Protein: CSGGGGSYGYTF. Looking up the rest from reference TRBV29-1 and TRBJ1-2 gives the full variable domain: SAVISQKPSRDICQRGTSLTIQCQVDSQVTMMFWYRQQPGQSLTLIATANQGSEATYESGFVIDKFPISRPNLTFSTLTVSNMSPEDSSIYLCSGGGGSYGYTFGSGTRLTVV.

This rearrangement joins TRBV7-9 to TRBJ2-2, with 7 bases matching TRBD2. Per the germline V gene, CDR1 is SEHNR and CDR2 is FQNEAQ (reference sequence). The CDR3 extends over 15 amino acids. V lost 5 bases to trimming and J lost 4 bases; unmatched junction nucleotides: 7. The CDR3 nucleotides read TGTGCCAGCAGCCCCAGACTAGCCGGCACCGGGGAGCTGTTTTTT. Residues: CASSPRLAGTGELFF.

The V gene is TRBV4-2, the J gene TRBJ2-1, with 7 bases lining up with TRBD2. The CDR3 length is 14 residues. The junction had 8 bases not matched to a gene; V was cut back by 6 bases and J by 6 bases. Germline CDR1 reads LGHNA; CDR2 reads YNFKEQ. CDR3 amino acids: CASRPGRGFNEQFF. For the CDR3, the DNA is TGTGCCAGCAGACCTGGGCGGGGGTTCAATGAGCAGTTCTTC.

V usage is TRBV7-6 and J usage is TRBJ2-2; D may be TRBD2 (7 bases). The germline V and J ends were trimmed by 1 base and 5 bases, with 14 bases remaining between them. In germline, CDR1 is SGHVS, CDR2 FNYEAQ. The CDR3 length is 16 residues. This CDR3 reads CASSLGSRGRTGELFF. CDR3 nucleotide sequence: TGTGCCAGCAGCTTAGGCTCGCGGGGGCGAACCGGGGAGCTGTTTTTT.

A few counts support this clone. The chain combines TRBV28 with TRBJ2-5; 8 bases match TRBD1. J was trimmed by 2 bases and V by 5 bases; bases with no gene match: 7. Germline values: CDR1 MDHEN, CDR2 SYDVKM. The CDR3 runs 15 residues. CDR3 nucleotides: TGTGCCAGCAGTCAGAGGACAGGGTCACAAGAGACCCAGTACTTC. Translated: CASSQRTGSQETQYF.

The genes are TRBV10-3 and TRBJ1-5; tentative D call: TRBD1 (5 bases). V gave up 2 bases and J gave up 7 bases, with 18 bases separating them. The CDR3 length is 16 residues. CDR1 and CDR2 (germline): ENHRY, SYGVKD. The CDR3, as DNA: TGTGCCATCAGTGAGACAGGCCCTACGGTTGGCCAGCCCCAGCATTTT. This gives the protein CAISETGPTVGQPQHF.

The DNA for the CDR3 is TGTGCCAGCAGGGGACTTACCTACGAGCAGTACTTC. Translated, it gives CASRGLTYEQYF. The gene calls are TRBV6-5 and TRBJ2-7; D is possibly TRBD2 (6 bases). Trimming took off 6 bases at V and 2 bases at J, with 8 bases between the two ends. CDR3 length: 12 residues. CDR1 MNHEY and CDR2 SVGAGI come from the germline V gene.

The chain is built from TRBV7-6 and TRBJ2-5; 7 bases are a match to TRBD1. V lost 6 bases, J lost 3 bases, and 7 bases stayed unmatched. Germline CDR1 SGHVS, CDR2 FNYEAQ. The CDR3 has 14 residues. CDR3 residues: CASSPRGQEETQYF. The CDR3 coding sequence is TGTGCCAGCAGTCCCCGCGGACAGGAAGAGACCCAGTACTTC. Together with reference TRBV7-6 and TRBJ2-5, the CDR3 gives the full variable domain: GAGVSQSPRYKVTKRGQDVALRCDPISGHVSLYWYRQALGQGPEFLTYFNYEAQQDKSGLPNDRFSAERPEGSISTLTIQRTEQRDSAMYRCASSPRGQEETQYFGPGTRLLVL.